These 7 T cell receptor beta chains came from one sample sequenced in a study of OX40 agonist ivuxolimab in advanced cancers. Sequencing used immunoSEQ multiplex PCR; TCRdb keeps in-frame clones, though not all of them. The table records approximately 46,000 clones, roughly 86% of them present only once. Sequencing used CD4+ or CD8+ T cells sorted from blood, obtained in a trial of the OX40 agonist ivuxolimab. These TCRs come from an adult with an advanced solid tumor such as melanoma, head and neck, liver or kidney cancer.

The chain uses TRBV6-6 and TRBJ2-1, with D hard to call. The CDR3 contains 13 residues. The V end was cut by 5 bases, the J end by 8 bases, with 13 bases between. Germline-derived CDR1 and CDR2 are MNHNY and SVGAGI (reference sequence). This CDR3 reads CASSLVRWDEQFF. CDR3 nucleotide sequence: TGTGCCAGCAGTCTCGTTCGATGGGATGAGCAGTTCTTC.

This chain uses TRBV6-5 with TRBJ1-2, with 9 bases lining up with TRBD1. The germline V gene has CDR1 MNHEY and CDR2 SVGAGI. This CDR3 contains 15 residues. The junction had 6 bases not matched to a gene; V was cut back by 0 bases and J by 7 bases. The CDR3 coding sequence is TGTGCCAGCAGTTACTCCACACAGGGGGCAGCTGGCTACACCTTC. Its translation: CASSYSTQGAAGYTF.

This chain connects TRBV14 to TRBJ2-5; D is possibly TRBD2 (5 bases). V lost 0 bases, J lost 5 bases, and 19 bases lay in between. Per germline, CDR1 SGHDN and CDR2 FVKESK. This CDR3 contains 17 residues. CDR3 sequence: CASSQDPLGGWRETQYF. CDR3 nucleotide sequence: TGTGCCAGCAGCCAAGATCCACTAGGAGGCTGGAGGGAGACCCAGTACTTC.

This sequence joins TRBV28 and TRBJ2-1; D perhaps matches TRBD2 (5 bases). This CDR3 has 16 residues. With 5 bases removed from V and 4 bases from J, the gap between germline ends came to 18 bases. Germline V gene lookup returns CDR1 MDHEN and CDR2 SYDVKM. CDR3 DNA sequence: TGTGCCAGCAGTACCCATCTAGCAGAGATTTACAATGAGCAGTTCTTC. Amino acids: CASSTHLAEIYNEQFF. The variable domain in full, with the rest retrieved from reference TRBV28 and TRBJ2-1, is DVKVTQSSRYLVKRTGEKVFLECVQDMDHENMFWYRQDPGLGLRLIYFSYDVKMKEKGDIPEGYSVSREKKERFSLILESASTNQTSMYLCASSTHLAEIYNEQFFGPGTRLTVL.

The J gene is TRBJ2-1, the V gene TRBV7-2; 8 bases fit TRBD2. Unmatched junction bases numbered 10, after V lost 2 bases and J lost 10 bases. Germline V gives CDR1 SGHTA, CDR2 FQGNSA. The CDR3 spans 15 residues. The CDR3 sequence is CASSLYQREIDEQFF. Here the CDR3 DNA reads TGTGCCAGCAGCTTATATCAGCGGGAGATAGACGAGCAGTTCTTC.

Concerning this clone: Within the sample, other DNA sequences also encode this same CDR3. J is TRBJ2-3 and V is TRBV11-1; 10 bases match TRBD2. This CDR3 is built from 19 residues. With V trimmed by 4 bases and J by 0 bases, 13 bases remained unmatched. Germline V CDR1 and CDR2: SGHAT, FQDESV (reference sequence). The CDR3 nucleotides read TGTGCCAGCAGCTACGGGGACGGGACTAGCGACCCCAGCACAGATACGCAGTATTTT. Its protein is CASSYGDGTSDPSTDTQYF.

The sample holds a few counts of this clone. This CDR3 is CAVWDSAGNTIYF. In DNA, the CDR3 is TGTGCCGTTTGGGACAGCGCTGGAAACACCATATATTTT. This sequence joins TRBV10-3 and TRBJ1-3; TRBD1 aligns across 7 bases. The CDR3 has 13 residues. Germline CDR1 is ENHRY and CDR2 is SYGVKD. V shed 11 bases and J 2 bases; nucleotides not matched to a gene: 6.